A single count supports the clone carrying this T cell receptor (beta chain). In the authors' workflow: Amplification of reference gene primers provided the estimated nucleated cell counts. The repertoire was sequenced with immunoSEQ multiplex PCR; TCRdb's copy has only in-frame clones and lacks some. V, J and clone size are taken as reported in that table, and D and trimming were inferred from the DNA itself. The top ten clones hold about 7.9% of a sample with under 20,000 clones, 87% of them seen once. There are 15 residues in the CDR3. CDR1 and CDR2 (germline): LGHDT, YNNKEL (reference sequence). The V gene lost 2 bases and the J gene lost 6 bases, with 14 bases spanning the gap. This specimen comes from a study of blood T cell repertoires in COVID-19. Study details: Samples representing acute and convalescent COVID-19 were sourced from the United States, Italy and Spain. In each case, the material was cDNA or gDNA derived from T cells, B-cell-depleted T cells, or PBMCs.

The sample was peripheral blood. The origin of this receptor is a human donor with active COVID-19. The donor label of this sample is uncertain. The V call is TRBV3-1 (or the pseudogene TRBV3-2), the J call TRBJ2-1, with D perhaps matching TRBD2 (6 bases). CDR3 sequence: CASSQPGGTLNEQFF. The DNA of the CDR3 is TGTGCCAGCAGCCAACCCGGAGGGACCCTCAATGAGCAGTTCTTC.